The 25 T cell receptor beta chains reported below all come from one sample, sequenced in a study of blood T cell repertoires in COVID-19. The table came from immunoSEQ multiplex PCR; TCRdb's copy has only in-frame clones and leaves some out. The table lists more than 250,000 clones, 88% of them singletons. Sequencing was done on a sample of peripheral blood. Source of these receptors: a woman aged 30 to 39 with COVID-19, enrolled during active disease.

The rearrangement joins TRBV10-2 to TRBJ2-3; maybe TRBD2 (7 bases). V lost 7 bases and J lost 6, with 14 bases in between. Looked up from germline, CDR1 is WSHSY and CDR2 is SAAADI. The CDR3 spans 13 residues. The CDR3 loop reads CASTRGGLDTQYF. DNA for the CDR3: TGCGCCAGCACTAGGGGGGGCCTGGATACGCAGTATTTT.

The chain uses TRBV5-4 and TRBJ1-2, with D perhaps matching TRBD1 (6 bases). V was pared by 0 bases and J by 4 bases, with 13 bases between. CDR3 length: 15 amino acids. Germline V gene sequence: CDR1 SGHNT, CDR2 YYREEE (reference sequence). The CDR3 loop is CASSLAGGGAYGYTF. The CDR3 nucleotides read TGTGCCAGCAGCTTGGCCGGTGGGGGGGCCTATGGCTACACCTTC.

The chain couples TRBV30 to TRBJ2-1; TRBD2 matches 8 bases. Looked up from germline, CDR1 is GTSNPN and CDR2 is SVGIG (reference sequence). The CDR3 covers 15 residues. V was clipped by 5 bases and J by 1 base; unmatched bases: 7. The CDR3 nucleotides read TGTGCCTGGGGTGAGACGGGGGGGTCCTACAATGAGCAGTTCTTC. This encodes CAWGETGGSYNEQFF.

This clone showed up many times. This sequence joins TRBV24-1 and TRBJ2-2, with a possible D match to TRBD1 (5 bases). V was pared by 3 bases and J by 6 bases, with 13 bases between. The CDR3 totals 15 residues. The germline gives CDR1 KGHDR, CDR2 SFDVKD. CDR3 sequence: CATSDADRVSGELFF. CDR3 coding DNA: TGTGCCACCAGTGATGCCGACAGAGTGTCCGGGGAGCTGTTTTTT.

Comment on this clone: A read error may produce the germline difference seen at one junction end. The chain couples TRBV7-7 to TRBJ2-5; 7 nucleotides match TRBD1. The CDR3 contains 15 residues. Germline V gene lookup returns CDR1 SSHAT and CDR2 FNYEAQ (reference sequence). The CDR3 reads CASSLGQFRGETQYF. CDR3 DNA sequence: TGTGCTAGCAGCTTGGGACAGTTTCGCGGAGAGACCCAGTACTTC.

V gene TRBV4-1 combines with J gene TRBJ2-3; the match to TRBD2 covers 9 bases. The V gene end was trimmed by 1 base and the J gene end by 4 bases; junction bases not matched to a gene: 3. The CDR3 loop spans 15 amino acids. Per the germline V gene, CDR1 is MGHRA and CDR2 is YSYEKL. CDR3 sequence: CASSQVAGAPDTQYF. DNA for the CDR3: TGCGCCAGCAGCCAAGTAGCGGGGGCCCCAGATACGCAGTATTTT.

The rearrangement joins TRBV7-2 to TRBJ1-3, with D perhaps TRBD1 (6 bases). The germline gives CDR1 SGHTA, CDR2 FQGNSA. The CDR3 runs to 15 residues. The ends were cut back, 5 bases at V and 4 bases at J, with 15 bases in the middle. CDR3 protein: CASSLRTESGNTIYF. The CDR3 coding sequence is TGTGCCAGCAGCCTTCGGACAGAATCGGGAAACACCATATATTTT.

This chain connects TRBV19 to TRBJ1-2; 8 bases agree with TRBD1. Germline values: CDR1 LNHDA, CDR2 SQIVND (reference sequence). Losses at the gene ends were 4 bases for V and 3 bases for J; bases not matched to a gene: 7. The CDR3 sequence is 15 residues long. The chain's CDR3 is CASSTFPGGDYGYTF. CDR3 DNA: TGTGCCAGTAGTACCTTTCCAGGGGGCGACTATGGCTACACCTTC.

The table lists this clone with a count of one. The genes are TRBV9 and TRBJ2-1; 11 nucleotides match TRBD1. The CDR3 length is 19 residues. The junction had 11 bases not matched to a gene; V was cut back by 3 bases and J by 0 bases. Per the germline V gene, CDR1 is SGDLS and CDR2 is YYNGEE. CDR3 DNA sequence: TGTGCCAGCAGCGCACCGGGACAGGGGGTTTTAAACTCCTACAATGAGCAGTTCTTC. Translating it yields CASSAPGQGVLNSYNEQFF.

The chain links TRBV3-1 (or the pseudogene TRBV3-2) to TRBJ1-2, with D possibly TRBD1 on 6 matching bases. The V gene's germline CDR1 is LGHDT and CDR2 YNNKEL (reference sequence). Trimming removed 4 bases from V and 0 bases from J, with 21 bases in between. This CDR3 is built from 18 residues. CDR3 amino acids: CASSRPVGRGRPNYGYTF. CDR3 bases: TGTGCCAGCAGCCGACCCGTGGGCAGGGGCCGCCCTAACTATGGCTACACCTTC.

The CDR3: CAWSVREEQYF. The CDR3 DNA reads as TGTGCCTGGAGTGTAAGAGAAGAGCAGTACTTC. This chain joins TRBV30 and TRBJ2-7; D remains unclear. Looked up from germline, CDR1 is GTSNPN and CDR2 is SVGIG (reference sequence). CDR3 length: 11 residues. The V gene lost 0 bases and the J gene lost 7 bases, with 7 bases spanning the gap.

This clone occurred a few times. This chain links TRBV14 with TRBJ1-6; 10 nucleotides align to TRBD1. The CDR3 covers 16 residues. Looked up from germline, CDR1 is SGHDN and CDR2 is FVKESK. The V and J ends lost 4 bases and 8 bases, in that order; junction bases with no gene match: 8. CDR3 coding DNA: TGTGCCAGCAGCCCGTCCCGGGACAGGGGCTATTCACCCCTCCACTTT. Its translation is CASSPSRDRGYSPLHF. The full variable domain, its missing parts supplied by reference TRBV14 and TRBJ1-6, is EAGVTQFPSHSVIEKGQTVTLRCDPISGHDNLYWYRRVMGKEIKFLLHFVKESKQDESGMPNNRFLAERTGGTYSTLKVQPAELEDSGVYFCASSPSRDRGYSPLHFGNGTRLTVT.

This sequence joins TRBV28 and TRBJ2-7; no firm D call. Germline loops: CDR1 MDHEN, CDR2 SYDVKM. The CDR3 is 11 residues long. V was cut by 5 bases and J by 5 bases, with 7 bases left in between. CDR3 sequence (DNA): TGTGCCAGCAGTGTTGGGCACGAGCAGTACGTC. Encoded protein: CASSVGHEQYV.

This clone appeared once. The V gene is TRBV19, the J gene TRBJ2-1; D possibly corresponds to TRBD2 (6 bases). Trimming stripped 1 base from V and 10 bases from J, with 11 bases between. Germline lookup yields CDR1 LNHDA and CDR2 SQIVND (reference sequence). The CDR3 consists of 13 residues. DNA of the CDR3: TGTGCCAGTAGTATAGCCTCCGGAGGGGAGCAGTTCTTC. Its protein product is CASSIASGGEQFF. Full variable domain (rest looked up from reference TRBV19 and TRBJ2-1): DGGITQSPKYLFRKEGQNVTLSCEQNLNHDAMYWYRQDPGQGLRLIYYSQIVNDFQKGDIAEGYSVSREKKESFPLTVTSAQKNPTAFYLCASSIASGGEQFFGPGTRLTVL.

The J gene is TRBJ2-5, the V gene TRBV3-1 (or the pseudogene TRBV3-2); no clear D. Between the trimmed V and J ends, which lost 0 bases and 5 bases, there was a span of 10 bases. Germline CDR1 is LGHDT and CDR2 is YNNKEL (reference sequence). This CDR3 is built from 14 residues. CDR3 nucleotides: TGTGCCAGCAGCCAAGATACGTCCGGGGAGACCCAGTACTTC. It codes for CASSQDTSGETQYF.

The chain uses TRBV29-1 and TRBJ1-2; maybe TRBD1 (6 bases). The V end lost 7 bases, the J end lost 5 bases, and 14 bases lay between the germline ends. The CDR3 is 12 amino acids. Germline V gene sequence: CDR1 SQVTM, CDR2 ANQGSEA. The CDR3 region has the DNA TGCAGCGCACCAGTACAGGGATATGGCTACACCTTC. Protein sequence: CSAPVQGYGYTF.

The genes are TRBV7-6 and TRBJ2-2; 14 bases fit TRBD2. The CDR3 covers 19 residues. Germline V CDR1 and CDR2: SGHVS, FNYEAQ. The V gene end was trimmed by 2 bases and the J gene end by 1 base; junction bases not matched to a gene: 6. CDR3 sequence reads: CASSLRGTSGGMNTGELFF. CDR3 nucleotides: TGTGCCAGCAGCTTACGAGGGACTAGCGGGGGAATGAACACCGGGGAGCTGTTTTTT.

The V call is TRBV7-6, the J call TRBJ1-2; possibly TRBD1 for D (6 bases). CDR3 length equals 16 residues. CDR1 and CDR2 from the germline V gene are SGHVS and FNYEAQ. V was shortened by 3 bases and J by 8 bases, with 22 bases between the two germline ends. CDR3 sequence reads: CASSLGARGTRSGYTF. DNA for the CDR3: TGTGCCAGCAGCTTGGGGGCCCGAGGTACGAGGAGCGGCTACACCTTC.

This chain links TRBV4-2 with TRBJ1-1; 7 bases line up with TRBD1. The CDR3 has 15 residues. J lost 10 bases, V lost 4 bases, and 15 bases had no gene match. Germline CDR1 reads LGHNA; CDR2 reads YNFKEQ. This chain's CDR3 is CASSPEPQQGLGAFF. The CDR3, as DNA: TGTGCCAGCAGCCCAGAACCTCAACAGGGGCTTGGAGCTTTCTTT.

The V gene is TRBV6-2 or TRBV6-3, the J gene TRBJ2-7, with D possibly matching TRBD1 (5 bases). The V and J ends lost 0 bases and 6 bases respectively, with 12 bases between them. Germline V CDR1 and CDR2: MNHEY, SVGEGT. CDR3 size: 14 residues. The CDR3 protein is CASSYSSRVSEQYF. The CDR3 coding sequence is TGTGCCAGCAGTTACTCCTCCAGGGTAAGCGAGCAGTACTTC.

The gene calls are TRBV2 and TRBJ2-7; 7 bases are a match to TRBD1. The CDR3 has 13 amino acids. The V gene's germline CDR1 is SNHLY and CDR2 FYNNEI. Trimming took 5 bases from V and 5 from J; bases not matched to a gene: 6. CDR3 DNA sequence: TGTGCCAGCAGTATGAACAGGGGAGACGAGCAGTACGTC. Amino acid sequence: CASSMNRGDEQYV.

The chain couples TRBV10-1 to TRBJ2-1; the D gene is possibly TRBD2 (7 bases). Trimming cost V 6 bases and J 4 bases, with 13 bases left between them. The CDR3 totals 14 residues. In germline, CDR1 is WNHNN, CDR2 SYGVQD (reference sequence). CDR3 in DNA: TGCGCCAGCAGCCCGGGGGGCCGATACAATGAGCAGTTCTTC. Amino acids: CASSPGGRYNEQFF.

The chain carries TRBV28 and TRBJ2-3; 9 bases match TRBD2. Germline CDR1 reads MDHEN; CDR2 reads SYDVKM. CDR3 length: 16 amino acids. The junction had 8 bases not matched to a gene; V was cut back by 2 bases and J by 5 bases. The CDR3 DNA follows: TGTGCCAGCAGTTTAATAGCGGGGGCCATCCTAGATACGCAGTATTTT. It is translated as CASSLIAGAILDTQYF.

The CDR3 region is CASSLQGPITEAFF. Written as DNA, the CDR3 is TGTGCCAGCAGCCTACAGGGACCTATCACTGAAGCTTTCTTT. The chain employs TRBV3-1 (or the pseudogene TRBV3-2) and TRBJ1-1; D may be TRBD1 (6 bases). This CDR3 comprises 14 residues. Looked up from germline, CDR1 is LGHDT and CDR2 is YNNKEL (reference sequence). V lost 4 bases to trimming and J lost 4 bases, with 13 bases between them.

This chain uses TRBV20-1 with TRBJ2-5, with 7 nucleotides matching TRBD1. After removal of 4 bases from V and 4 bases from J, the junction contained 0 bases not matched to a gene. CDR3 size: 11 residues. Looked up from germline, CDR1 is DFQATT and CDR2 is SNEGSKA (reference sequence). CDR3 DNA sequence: TGCAGTGCTAACAGGGGAGAGACCCAGTACTTC. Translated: CSANRGETQYF.